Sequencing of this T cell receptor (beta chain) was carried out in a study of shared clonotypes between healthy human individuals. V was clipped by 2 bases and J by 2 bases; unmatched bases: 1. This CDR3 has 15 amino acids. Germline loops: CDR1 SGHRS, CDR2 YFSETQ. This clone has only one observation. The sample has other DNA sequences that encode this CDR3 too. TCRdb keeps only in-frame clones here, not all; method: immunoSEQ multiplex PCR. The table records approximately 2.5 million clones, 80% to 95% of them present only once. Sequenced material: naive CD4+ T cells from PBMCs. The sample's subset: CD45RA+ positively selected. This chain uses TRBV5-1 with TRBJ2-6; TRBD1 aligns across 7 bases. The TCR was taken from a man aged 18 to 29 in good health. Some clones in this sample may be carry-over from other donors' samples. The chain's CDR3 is CASSLGGPGANVLTF. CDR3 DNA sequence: TGCGCCAGCAGCTTAGGGGGCCCTGGGGCCAACGTCCTGACTTTC.